Listed here is a single T cell receptor beta chain. The antigen is not known. These data are taken from a study of radiation and T cells in renal cell carcinoma. The time point denotes: blood 4 weeks post-SBRT, at nephrectomy. Treatment specified: 15 Gy SBRT to primary tumor, nephrectomy 4 weeks later. Nephrectomy followed 15 Gy stereotactic body radiation by 4 weeks. The CDR3 covers 15 residues. CDR1 and CDR2 (germline): SGHNT, YYREEE (reference sequence). V shed 4 bases and J shed 4 bases, with 15 bases lying between them. Sequenced by immunoSEQ multiplex PCR; TCRdb stores in-frame clones only, minus some. This sample carries approximately 170,000 clones, around 90% of them seen once, and the ten largest clones take roughly 10%. Whole-study findings and limits: No pretreatment tumor biopsies were available for baseline clonotypes.

The source of this sequence is a woman aged 45-59 years with renal cell carcinoma. The J gene is TRBJ2-1, the V gene TRBV5-4, with D tentatively TRBD1 (6 bases). Sequences were derived from blood, sampled from a patient whose treatment included radiotherapy and nephrectomy. The DNA for the CDR3 is TGTGCCAGCAGCCCCCCGGGACAAATTTACAATGAGCAGTTCTTC. Translation: CASSPPGQIYNEQFF. The whole variable domain, filled in from reference TRBV5-4 and TRBJ2-1, reads ETGVTQSPTHLIKTRGQQVTLRCSSQSGHNTVSWYQQALGQGPQFIFQYYREEENGRGNFPPRFSGLQFPNYSSELNVNALELDDSALYLCASSPPGQIYNEQFFGPGTRLTVL.